One and the same sample provided the 25 T cell receptor beta chains below, sequenced in a study of blood T cell repertoires in COVID-19. Data came from immunoSEQ multiplex PCR; TCRdb stores just in-frame clones and leaves some out. The sample includes tens of thousands of clones, around 86% of them seen just once. Sequencing was carried out using peripheral blood. The source of these receptors is a middle-aged man with acute or convalescent COVID-19.

V and J are TRBV25-1 and TRBJ1-6; TRBD1 matches at 11 bases. The V gene's germline CDR1 is MGHDK and CDR2 SYGVNS. This CDR3 spans 18 amino acids. V lost 1 base to trimming and J lost 1 base; unmatched junction nucleotides: 3. CDR3 sequence: CASSEWDRGASYNSPLHF. The CDR3 coding sequence is TGTGCCAGCAGTGAATGGGACAGGGGGGCTTCCTATAATTCACCCCTCCACTTT.

The genes are TRBV6-6 and TRBJ1-2; tentative D call: TRBD1 (6 bases). Germline V gives CDR1 MNHNY, CDR2 SVGAGI (reference sequence). The CDR3 sequence is 13 residues long. The V end was cut by 2 bases, the J end by 6 bases, with 10 bases between. CDR3 bases: TGTGCCAGCAGTTACGGGGCAGGGGATGGCTACACCTTC. It specifies CASSYGAGDGYTF.

The chain couples TRBV18 to TRBJ2-7; 7 nucleotides agree with TRBD1. CDR3 length equals 13 residues. Per germline, CDR1 KGHSH and CDR2 LQKENI. The J segment lost 6 bases and the V segment lost 1 base, leaving 3 bases of the junction unmatched. Here the CDR3 reads CASSPRDRAEQYF. DNA for the CDR3: TGTGCCAGCTCACCACGAGACAGGGCCGAGCAGTACTTC.

A word on this clone: Other DNA variants within this sample encode the same CDR3. This chain uses TRBV7-3 with TRBJ1-1; TRBD1 is a possible D gene (5 bases). Per the germline V gene, CDR1 is SGHTA and CDR2 is FQGTGA. The ends were cut back, 1 base at V and 3 bases at J, with 6 bases in the middle. The CDR3 has 13 residues. The CDR3 DNA sequence: TGTGCCAGCAGCTTAAGGGGGGACACTGAAGCTTTCTTT. It codes for CASSLRGDTEAFF.

This clone is a singleton in its sample. The chain has TRBV3-1 (or the pseudogene TRBV3-2) and TRBJ1-3, with a weak D call TRBD1 (5 bases). Germline-derived CDR1 and CDR2 are LGHDT and YNNKEL (reference sequence). V lost 1 base and J lost 2, with 15 bases in between. The CDR3 runs to 17 residues. The CDR3 loop reads CASSQGGPPYAGNTIYF. As DNA, the CDR3 is TGTGCCAGCAGCCAAGGGGGCCCACCTTACGCTGGAAACACCATATATTTT.

This clone came up once. This rearrangement joins TRBV11-3 to TRBJ1-1, with D unresolved. The CDR3 runs 13 residues. CDR1 and CDR2 (germline): SGHNT, YENEEA. V gave up 1 base and J gave up 3 bases, with 6 bases separating them. The CDR3 DNA reads as TGTGCCAGCAGCTTAGCGAGGTACACTGAAGCTTTCTTT. Amino acids: CASSLARYTEAFF. Combining the CDR3 with reference TRBV11-3 and TRBJ1-1 gives the whole variable domain EAGVVQSPRYKIIEKKQPVAFWCNPISGHNTLYWYLQNLGQGPELLIRYENEEAVDDSQLPKDRFSAERLKGVDSTLKIQPAELGDSAVYLCASSLARYTEAFFGQGTRLTVV.

This clone was recorded once. This chain joins TRBV5-6 and TRBJ1-5; a possible D gene is TRBD1 (6 bases). Trimming took 6 bases from V and 3 from J, leaving 19 bases between them. CDR3 size: 16 residues. Germline V gene data show CDR1 as SGHDT and CDR2 as YYEEEE. CDR3 in DNA: TGTGCCAGCACCTCAGGGGCCCAGAGATACAATCAGCCCCAGCATTTT. The encoded protein is CASTSGAQRYNQPQHF.

This chain joins TRBV5-6 and TRBJ2-3, with 7 bases lining up with TRBD1. V shed 0 bases, J shed 5 bases, and the junction held 6 bases outside the gene matches. CDR1 is SGHDT and CDR2 is YYEEEE in the germline V gene. The CDR3 runs 15 residues. CDR3 sequence (DNA): TGTGCCAGCAGCTTGGTGGCAGGGGGTCAAGATACGCAGTATTTT. Translation: CASSLVAGGQDTQYF.

Worth noting for this clone: The sample holds other DNA sequences that translate to the same CDR3. V usage is TRBV6-5 and J usage is TRBJ1-2; perhaps TRBD1 as D (6 bases). Germline V gene sequence: CDR1 MNHEY, CDR2 SVGAGI. CDR3 length: 15 amino acids. Trimming stripped 2 bases from V and 3 bases from J, with 13 bases between. In DNA form, the CDR3 reads TGTGCCAGCAGTTACGATGCGGGGGCGGACTATGGCTACACCTTC. It translates to CASSYDAGADYGYTF.

A remark on this clone: One junction end does not reproduce the germline sequence, and a read error may be involved. This chain connects TRBV2 to TRBJ2-7; D is perhaps TRBD1 (5 bases). CDR1 is SNHLY, CDR2 FYNNEI, per germline. CDR3 size: 14 residues. The CDR3 loop is CASREDTGFYEQYF. CDR3 in DNA: TGTGCCAGCAGGGAAGATACAGGATTCTACGAGCAGTACTTC. Full variable domain (remainder filled in from reference TRBV2 and TRBJ2-7): EPEVTQTPSHQVTQMGQEVILRCVPISNHLYFYWYRQILGQKVEFLVSFYNNEISEKSEIFDDQFSVERPDGSNFTLKIRSTKLEDSAMYFCASREDTGFYEQYFGPGTRLTVT.

The genes are TRBV4-1 and TRBJ1-2; D uncertain. Germline V gene lookup returns CDR1 MGHRA and CDR2 YSYEKL. This CDR3 spans 15 amino acids. Trimming took 5 bases from V and 0 from J, leaving 13 bases between them. The CDR3 spells CASSSPADANYGYTF. CDR3 sequence (DNA): TGCGCCAGCAGCTCCCCCGCGGATGCTAACTATGGCTACACCTTC.

The chain recombines TRBV11-2 with TRBJ2-5; possible D gene TRBD1, 5 bases. The CDR3 is 16 residues long. V dropped 5 bases and J dropped 3 bases, with 19 bases sitting between them. CDR1 and CDR2 (germline): SGHAT, FQNNGV. The CDR3 bases are TGTGCCAGCAGCCCTTCGGTTCAGGGTTGGGAAGAGACCCAGTACTTC. It translates to CASSPSVQGWEETQYF.

The chain carries TRBV7-3 and TRBJ1-2; D is perhaps TRBD1 (5 bases). V was clipped by 2 bases and J by 4 bases, with 8 bases between them. CDR3 length: 13 residues. Germline CDR1 and CDR2: SGHTA and FQGTGA. The CDR3 loop reads CASSLGGTYGYTF. The CDR3 coding sequence is TGTGCCAGCAGCTTAGGGGGGACCTATGGCTACACCTTC.

This clone came up once. The chain combines TRBV3-1 (or the pseudogene TRBV3-2) with TRBJ2-2; 7 nucleotides agree with TRBD1. Germline V CDR1 and CDR2: LGHDT, YNNKEL (reference sequence). The V segment lost 3 bases and the J segment 4 bases; nucleotides outside the gene matches: 5. The CDR3 loop spans 15 amino acids. CDR3 loop: CASSHRDSRTGELFF. CDR3 sequence (DNA): TGTGCCAGCAGCCACCGGGACAGTCGCACCGGGGAGCTGTTTTTT.

V is TRBV11-2 and J is TRBJ1-5; D remains unclear. V was cut by 1 base and J by 8 bases, with 15 bases left in between. The CDR3 sequence is 15 residues long. The germline V gene has CDR1 SGHAT and CDR2 FQNNGV. The CDR3 DNA reads TGTGCCAGCAGCTTAGTGGGCAGCTTATCAGAGCCCCAGCATTTT. Translated, it gives CASSLVGSLSEPQHF.

This clone was observed a few times. J is TRBJ1-6 and V is TRBV30; D not resolved. The CDR3 runs to 14 residues. V gave up 7 bases and J gave up 0 bases, with 10 bases separating them. Germline V gene lookup returns CDR1 GTSNPN and CDR2 SVGIG (reference sequence). The CDR3: CASSGSSYNSPLHF. CDR3 sequence (DNA): TGTGCCTCATCCGGGAGCTCCTATAATTCACCCCTCCACTTT.

The rearrangement joins TRBV7-3 to TRBJ1-2; D gene uncertain. In germline, CDR1 is SGHTA, CDR2 FQGTGA. V lost 0 bases to trimming and J lost 3 bases, with 8 bases between them. The CDR3 length is 14 residues. The CDR3 DNA follows: TGTGCCAGCAGCTTAACGGCCAGCGACTATGGCTACACCTTC. It yields the protein CASSLTASDYGYTF.

Comments on this clone: Other DNA sequences in this specimen translate into the identical CDR3. This rearrangement joins TRBV2 to TRBJ1-1, with D possibly matching TRBD1 (6 bases). The germline V and J ends were trimmed by 7 bases and 2 bases, with 11 bases remaining between them. The CDR3 runs 13 residues. The germline V gene encodes CDR1 SNHLY and CDR2 FYNNEI. The chain's CDR3 is CASTRQVNTEAFF. CDR3 sequence (DNA): TGTGCCAGCACCAGACAGGTTAACACTGAAGCTTTCTTT.

The J gene is TRBJ2-5, the V gene TRBV27, with 8 nucleotides matching TRBD1. V was pared by 5 bases and J by 5 bases, with 7 bases of the junction left unmatched. Germline CDR1 reads MNHEY; CDR2 reads SMNVEV (reference sequence). This CDR3 has 14 amino acids. In DNA form, the CDR3 reads TGTGCCAGCAGTCTCCGGGACAGGCACGAGACCCAGTACTTC. Translated, it gives CASSLRDRHETQYF.

DNA of the CDR3: TGTGCCAGTAGTCGAGGTAACGAGAATCAGCCCCAGCATTTT. It encodes CASSRGNENQPQHF. The genes are TRBV19 and TRBJ1-5; D uncertain. The CDR3 totals 14 residues. V lost 5 bases and J 4 bases, leaving 12 bases between the germline ends. The V gene's germline CDR1 is LNHDA and CDR2 SQIVND (reference sequence).

The V call is TRBV5-1, the J call TRBJ1-1, with TRBD1 as a possible D gene (6 bases). CDR1 and CDR2 from the germline V gene are SGHRS and YFSETQ. V lost 3 bases and J lost 6, with 15 bases in between. This CDR3 has 14 amino acids. CDR3 protein: CASSSGTPAAEAFF. In DNA form, the CDR3 reads TGCGCCAGCAGCTCCGGGACACCTGCGGCTGAAGCTTTCTTT.

This rearrangement joins TRBV6-5 to TRBJ2-1; perhaps TRBD2 as D (5 bases). Germline lookup yields CDR1 MNHEY and CDR2 SVGAGI. V dropped 6 bases and J dropped 2 bases, with 11 bases sitting between them. The CDR3 length is 14 residues. CDR3 coding DNA: TGTGCCAGCAGCCCCCGGGGTCCCTACAATGAGCAGTTCTTC. It codes for CASSPRGPYNEQFF.

This sequence joins TRBV29-1 and TRBJ2-7; 13 positions match TRBD2. This CDR3 is built from 16 residues. Germline V gene sequence: CDR1 SQVTM, CDR2 ANQGSEA. The CDR3 nucleotides read TGCAGGGACTCGACTAGCGGGGGGCCGCGGGCCTACGAGCAGTACTTC. As protein: CRDSTSGGPRAYEQYF.

The chain carries TRBV9 and TRBJ2-1, with 8 nucleotides matching TRBD2. Per the germline V gene, CDR1 is SGDLS and CDR2 is YYNGEE. V was clipped by 3 bases and J by 4 bases; unmatched bases: 0. The CDR3 has 13 amino acids. In DNA form, the CDR3 reads TGTGCCAGCAGCGCGGGGGGGTACAATGAGCAGTTCTTC. Its protein is CASSAGGYNEQFF.

This chain joins TRBV18 and TRBJ1-2, with 7 bases matching TRBD1. V dropped 3 bases and J dropped 2; count of bases not matched to a gene: 0. CDR3 length equals 13 residues. Germline V lookup: CDR1 KGHSH, CDR2 LQKENI. In DNA, the CDR3 is TGTGCCAGCTCACCGACAGGGAACTATGGCTACACCTTC. As protein: CASSPTGNYGYTF.